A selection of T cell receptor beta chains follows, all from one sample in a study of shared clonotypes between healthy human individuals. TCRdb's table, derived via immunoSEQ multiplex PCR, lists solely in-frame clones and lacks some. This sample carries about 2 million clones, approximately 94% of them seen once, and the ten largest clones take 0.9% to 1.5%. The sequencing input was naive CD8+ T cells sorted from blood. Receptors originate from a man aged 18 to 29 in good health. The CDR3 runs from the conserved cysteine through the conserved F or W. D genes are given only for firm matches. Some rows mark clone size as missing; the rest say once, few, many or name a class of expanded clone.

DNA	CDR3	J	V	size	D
TGTGCCAGCAGCCCTTTGGGCGGACACGAGCAGTACTTC	CASSPLGGHEQYF	TRBJ2-7	TRBV13	.	.
TGTGCCAGCAGCTTAAGGACAGGGGGGAATGAAAAACTGTTTTTT	CASSLRTGGNEKLFF	TRBJ1-4	TRBV7-9	.	TRBD1
TGTGCCACCCTAGACAGCGGGAGACCCAATGAGCAGTTCTTC	CATLDSGRPNEQFF	TRBJ2-1	TRBV10-3	once	TRBD2
TGCGCCAGCAGCCAAGATGGGCGTTCGGTCTATGGCTACACCTTC	CASSQDGRSVYGYTF	TRBJ1-2	TRBV4-3	.	.
TGTGCCAGCGGATCGTGGTATGGCTACACCTTC	CASGSWYGYTF	TRBJ1-2	TRBV6-1	.	.
TGCGCCAGCAGCCAAACCCCGAGCTCCTACGAGCAGTACTTC	CASSQTPSSYEQYF	TRBJ2-7	TRBV4-1	.	.
TGTGCCTGGACGCCCGGGACTCATCAGTACTTC	CAWTPGTHQYF	TRBJ2-7	TRBV30	.	.
TGTGCCAGTAACGAAGGACAGGGATATACGCAGTATTTT	CASNEGQGYTQYF	TRBJ2-3	TRBV19	.	TRBD1
TGTGCCAGCAGTTTGGACAGCGCTGGGGCCAACGTCCTGACTTTC	CASSLDSAGANVLTF	TRBJ2-6	TRBV28	.	.
TGCGCCAGCAGCCCCTGGACAGGGAATTCCTACGAGCAGTACTTC	CASSPWTGNSYEQYF	TRBJ2-7	TRBV5-1	.	TRBD1
TGTGCCAGCAGTACCCGACTAGCGGGGGGAGAGACCCAGTACTTC	CASSTRLAGGETQYF	TRBJ2-5	TRBV13	.	TRBD2